One sample yielded the 23 T cell receptor beta chains listed below, sequenced in a study of blood T cells in healthy people across ages. Together with a sample-barcoded 5' primer, a J-beta primer mix was included in a second PCR lasting about 7 to 11 cycles. Each CDR3 protein is one row after TCRdb ran MiXCR on the 5' RACE reads. This table has roughly 730,000 distinct CDR3 sequences, 45% to 70% appearing once. The material sequenced was blood. These receptors all stem from a man aged 35-49 years in good health.

The rearrangement links TRBV29-1 to TRBJ2-2, with 8 bases lining up with TRBD1. Germline V gives CDR1 SQVTM, CDR2 ANQGSEA. The CDR3 consists of 17 residues. J lost 1 base, V lost 0 bases, and 7 bases had no gene match. CDR3 in amino acids: CSVEDREQGGNTGELFF. In DNA form, the CDR3 reads TGCAGCGTTGAAGATCGGGAACAGGGGGGGAACACCGGGGAGCTGTTTTTT.

The CDR3 DNA sequence: TGTGCCATCAGACGGGGCTCTGGGGCCAACGTCCTGACTTTC. This sequence encodes CAIRRGSGANVLTF. V usage is TRBV10-3 and J usage is TRBJ2-6; maybe TRBD2 (5 bases). V was cut by 6 bases and J by 0 bases, with 6 bases left in between. Germline V CDR1 and CDR2: ENHRY, SYGVKD. This CDR3 is 14 amino acids long.

This sequence joins TRBV20-1 and TRBJ2-7; 10 bases agree with TRBD2. CDR3 length: 15 amino acids. Germline CDR1 and CDR2: DFQATT and SNEGSKA (reference sequence). The J segment lost 3 bases and the V segment lost 0 bases, leaving 5 bases of the junction unmatched. CDR3 sequence reads: CSAREPLAGNYEQYF. The DNA of the CDR3 is TGCAGTGCTAGAGAGCCACTAGCGGGGAACTACGAGCAGTACTTC.

The genes are TRBV28 and TRBJ2-7; 13 bases align to TRBD2. Germline trimming cut 5 bases from V and 1 base from J; bases unmatched to any gene: 11. This CDR3 has 18 amino acids. In germline, CDR1 is MDHEN, CDR2 SYDVKM. DNA of the CDR3: TGTGCCAGCAGTCCCTCGGGACTAGCGGGGACGAGGTCCTACGAGCAGTACTTC. It yields the protein CASSPSGLAGTRSYEQYF.

The chain recombines TRBV6-5 with TRBJ1-1; D perhaps matches TRBD1 (5 bases). Looked up from germline, CDR1 is MNHEY and CDR2 is SVGAGI. Trimming shortened V by 6 bases and J by 3 bases, and 11 bases separated the two germline ends. This CDR3 is 13 amino acids long. This CDR3 reads CASSPGTYTEAFF. The CDR3 nucleotides read TGTGCCAGCAGCCCCGGGACGTACACTGAAGCTTTCTTT.

The chain has TRBV7-2 and TRBJ2-7, with D uncertain. The CDR3 runs to 16 residues. Germline values: CDR1 SGHTA, CDR2 FQGNSA. V was cut by 0 bases and J by 1 base, with 13 bases left in between. CDR3 DNA sequence: TGTGCCAGCAGCTTAGCGCCCGGGCCCAATTCCTACGAGCAGTACTTC. The encoded protein is CASSLAPGPNSYEQYF.

This sequence joins TRBV7-6 and TRBJ2-2; 12 positions agree with TRBD1. CDR1 is SGHVS, CDR2 FNYEAQ, per germline. The CDR3 contains 18 residues. With 3 bases clipped from V and 6 bases from J, the junction kept 11 bases outside the gene matches. CDR3 protein: CASSFGPGQGAMAGELFF. The CDR3 region has the DNA TGTGCCAGCAGCTTCGGACCGGGACAGGGGGCGATGGCCGGGGAGCTGTTTTTT.

This chain links TRBV7-3 with TRBJ1-2, with 8 bases lining up with TRBD1. Germline V gene sequence: CDR1 SGHTA, CDR2 FQGTGA. The CDR3 contains 14 residues. The trim removed 5 bases at V and 4 bases at J, leaving 6 bases unmatched. CDR3 protein: CASSLNGQGYGYTF. CDR3 in DNA: TGTGCCAGCAGCCTGAACGGACAGGGCTATGGCTACACCTTC.

Comment on this clonotype: Possible read error: a much larger clone is one base away. The chain links TRBV11-2 to TRBJ2-7; 10 bases fit TRBD1. Germline V gene sequence: CDR1 SGHAT, CDR2 FQNNGV. Germline trimming cut 2 bases from V and 10 bases from J; bases unmatched to any gene: 20. This CDR3 has 18 amino acids. The CDR3 is CASSLRQGAEDSKEAQYF. The CDR3 nucleotides are TGTGCCAGCAGCTTACGACAGGGGGCGGAGGATAGTAAAGAGGCCCAGTACTTC.

The chain's CDR3 is CSASGVAGAWEGQETQYF. The CDR3, as DNA: TGCAGTGCCAGCGGGGTAGCGGGAGCATGGGAAGGCCAAGAGACCCAGTACTTC. The chain employs TRBV20-1 and TRBJ2-5; 9 bases match TRBD2. CDR3 length equals 18 residues. Germline CDR1 reads DFQATT; CDR2 reads SNEGSKA (reference sequence). The trim removed 6 bases at V and 1 base at J, leaving 18 bases unmatched.

The V gene is TRBV7-2, the J gene TRBJ1-2, with 8 positions matching TRBD1. The CDR3 sequence is 13 residues long. V was pared by 5 bases and J by 8 bases, with 7 bases of the junction left unmatched. The germline V gene has CDR1 SGHTA and CDR2 FQGNSA. The CDR3, as DNA: TGTGCCAGCAGCCTGGACAGGGAGAACGGCTACACCTTC. It is translated as CASSLDRENGYTF. Full variable domain (remainder filled in from reference TRBV7-2 and TRBJ1-2): GAGVSQSPSNKVTEKGKDVELRCDPISGHTALYWYRQSLGQGLEFLIYFQGNSAPDKSGLPSDRFSAERTGGSVSTLTIQRTQQEDSAVYLCASSLDRENGYTFGSGTRLTVV.

The chain is built from TRBV5-1 and TRBJ2-3; 9 nucleotides align to TRBD1. V lost 6 bases, J lost 4 bases, and 6 bases stayed unmatched. Germline values: CDR1 SGHRS, CDR2 YFSETQ. The CDR3 is 14 residues long. The CDR3 region has the DNA TGCGCCAGCAATCGACAGGGGGGCGCAGATACGCAGTATTTT. Protein product: CASNRQGGADTQYF. The entire variable domain, with the rest obtained from reference TRBV5-1 and TRBJ2-3, is as follows: KAGVTQTPRYLIKTRGQQVTLSCSPISGHRSVSWYQQTPGQGLQFLFEYFSETQRNKGNFPGRFSGRQFSNSRSEMNVSTLELGDSALYLCASNRQGGADTQYFGPGTRLTVL.

This clonotype was counted a few times. The chain couples TRBV10-2 to TRBJ2-3; TRBD2 matches at 11 bases. The CDR3 is made up of 19 amino acids. Germline assignment: CDR1 WSHSY and CDR2 SAAADI. The trim removed 8 bases at V and 5 bases at J, leaving 21 bases unmatched. CDR3 DNA: TGCGCCAGCCGCGAGGAGTACCCTAATAGCGGGAGGGTTGGAGATACGCAGTATTTT. Amino acid sequence: CASREEYPNSGRVGDTQYF.

The chain joins TRBV7-2 to TRBJ2-2, with TRBD2 matching 8 bases. Unmatched junction bases numbered 3, after V lost 1 base and J lost 5 bases. This CDR3 is 15 amino acids long. Germline V gives CDR1 SGHTA, CDR2 FQGNSA. The CDR3 nucleotides are TGTGCCAGCAGCTTAGTCGGCGGGAGGACCGGGGAGCTGTTTTTT. Translated: CASSLVGGRTGELFF.

This clonotype was seen only once. The chain combines TRBV27 with TRBJ1-2; no clear D. CDR1 and CDR2 (germline): MNHEY, SMNVEV (reference sequence). The CDR3 has 16 residues. V dropped 6 bases and J dropped 4 bases, with 21 bases sitting between them. The chain's CDR3 is CASRSGIDTFGYGYTF. In nucleotides, the CDR3 is TGTGCCAGCAGGTCTGGGATAGACACCTTCGGCTATGGCTACACCTTC.

There are a few counts of this clonotype. The chain combines TRBV3-1 with TRBJ2-3, with D possibly being TRBD1 or TRBD2 (5 bases each). V was cut by 1 base and J by 4 bases, with 9 bases left in between. The CDR3 runs to 14 residues. Germline CDR1 LGHDT, CDR2 YNNKEL (reference sequence). The DNA of the CDR3 is TGTGCCAGCAGCCAAGTCCGGGACGCAGATACGCAGTATTTT. Protein product: CASSQVRDADTQYF.

V and J are TRBV20-1 and TRBJ2-6; 9 nucleotides agree with TRBD1. The CDR3 has 19 residues. Trimming removed 6 bases from V and 0 bases from J; junction bases left unmatched: 15. The germline V gene encodes CDR1 DFQATT and CDR2 SNEGSKA (reference sequence). In DNA, the CDR3 is TGCAGTGCAGAGACCCGGGACAGGGAAACGAGCTCTGGGGCCAACGTCCTGACTTTC. Residues: CSAETRDRETSSGANVLTF.

The rearrangement uses TRBV20-1 and TRBJ2-3, with D perhaps matching TRBD2 (7 bases). Germline values: CDR1 DFQATT, CDR2 SNEGSKA (reference sequence). CDR3 size: 15 residues. The V gene lost 7 bases and the J gene lost 2 bases, with 19 bases spanning the gap. The CDR3 sequence is CSVPPRGGATDTQYF. The CDR3 DNA reads as TGCAGTGTGCCCCCCAGAGGGGGGGCCACAGATACGCAGTATTTT.

The genes are TRBV28 and TRBJ2-5; D tentatively fits TRBD1 or TRBD2 (5 bases each). The better agreement between TRBJ2-7 and the DNA end casts doubt on the J call. There are 15 residues in the CDR3. Germline CDR1 is MDHEN and CDR2 is SYDVKM. The CDR3 sequence: CASRSEGMAPYEQYF. The CDR3 nucleotides read TGTGCCAGCAGATCCGAGGGGATGGCCCCCTACGAGCAGTACTTC.

This clonotype has only a few counts. V usage is TRBV7-2 and J usage is TRBJ1-5; D possibly corresponds to TRBD1 (6 bases). From germline, CDR1 is SGHTA and CDR2 FQGNSA. The CDR3 is made up of 15 amino acids. V was pared by 5 bases and J by 7 bases, with 18 bases between. CDR3 loop: CASSPMGGGQQPQHF. The DNA of the CDR3 is TGTGCCAGCAGCCCGATGGGCGGGGGGCAACAGCCCCAGCATTTT.

This clonotype was seen more than once but under ten times. This chain uses TRBV12-3 or TRBV12-4 with TRBJ2-3; D tentatively reads TRBD1 or TRBD2 (5 bases each). Trimming took off 5 bases at V and 6 bases at J, with 18 bases between the two ends. The length of the CDR3 is 15 residues. The CDR3 loop is CASSPLGASRDTQYF. CDR3 nucleotide sequence: TGTGCCAGCAGTCCCCTCGGGGCCTCCAGGGATACGCAGTATTTT.

The chain links TRBV9 to TRBJ1-2, with 9 nucleotides matching TRBD1. Germline CDR1 reads SGDLS; CDR2 reads YYNGEE. The CDR3 is 16 amino acids. J lost 1 base, V lost 0 bases, and 4 bases had no gene match. CDR3 sequence reads: CASSVDGQGLNYGYTF. In DNA form, the CDR3 reads TGTGCCAGCAGCGTAGATGGACAGGGGCTTAACTATGGCTACACCTTC.

The chain couples TRBV5-1 to TRBJ2-5; 7 bases are shared with TRBD1. Trimming took 7 bases from V and 5 from J; bases not matched to a gene: 8. The CDR3 is made up of 13 amino acids. The germline CDR1 and CDR2 sequences are SGHRS and YFSETQ. CDR3 sequence reads: CASDKTGLETQYF. In nucleotides, the CDR3 is TGCGCCAGCGATAAGACAGGGCTGGAGACCCAGTACTTC.